The clone carrying this TCR beta chain was found a few times. The CDR3 spans 13 residues. Germline V gene sequence: CDR1 SQVTM, CDR2 ANQGSEA. Unmatched junction bases numbered 8, after V lost 8 bases and J lost 2 bases. The sample's time point: patch test 1, 2 weeks after DPC sensitization. The sample's treatment: therapeutic diphenylcyclopropenone sensitization with weekly scalp DPC. These data originate in a study of human T cells and chemical hapten exposure. TCRdb reprocessed the RACE reads with MiXCR, giving one entry per CDR3 protein. The sample includes roughly 180,000 distinct CDR3 sequences, about a fifth of them seen just once.

The sample was whole blood, taken in connection with sensitization to the hapten diphenylcyclopropenone (DPC). The source of this sequence is a woman in her fifties or sixties with alopecia areata. Some clones in this sample may be carry-over from other donors' samples. The rearrangement uses TRBV29-1 and TRBJ1-1; 7 nucleotides line up with TRBD1. CDR3 DNA: TGCAGCTCTCTGGACAGGTTAAACACTGAAGCTTTCTTT. This translates into CSSLDRLNTEAFF.